Following are 16 T cell receptor beta chains from one sample sequenced in a study of blood T cell repertoires in COVID-19. Data came from immunoSEQ multiplex PCR; TCRdb stores just in-frame clones and leaves some out. The data show over 150,000 clones, approximately 85% seen once. The specimen was peripheral blood. The receptor set was obtained from a woman of 80 years or more with COVID-19, enrolled during active disease.

The chain recombines TRBV18 with TRBJ2-3; D is possibly TRBD2 (7 bases). This CDR3 has 16 amino acids. The germline CDR1 and CDR2 sequences are KGHSH and LQKENI. The ends were cut back, 0 bases at V and 0 bases at J, with 10 bases in the middle. The CDR3 region is CASSPPGGPSTDTQYF. The CDR3 DNA reads as TGTGCCAGCTCACCACCGGGGGGGCCCAGCACAGATACGCAGTATTTT.

Here the CDR3 DNA reads TGTGCCAGCACCCCAGTGGGGGGGGTTAATGAAAAACTGTTTTTT. Its translation: CASTPVGGVNEKLFF. This chain connects TRBV2 to TRBJ1-4, with a tentative D call TRBD1 (5 bases). CDR3 size: 15 residues. Trimming took 7 bases from V and 4 from J, leaving 16 bases between them. Germline V gives CDR1 SNHLY, CDR2 FYNNEI.

The rearrangement links TRBV11-2 to TRBJ2-7, with D hard to call. The germline V gene encodes CDR1 SGHAT and CDR2 FQNNGV. This CDR3 region has 13 residues. Deletions cut 5 bases from V and 1 base from J, with 9 bases between. The CDR3 region is CASSPSRSYEQYF. CDR3 DNA sequence: TGTGCCAGCAGCCCCTCCAGATCCTACGAGCAGTACTTC. Using reference TRBV11-2 and TRBJ2-7 for the parts outside the CDR3, the full variable domain is EAGVAQSPRYKIIEKRQSVAFWCNPISGHATLYWYQQILGQGPKLLIQFQNNGVVDDSQLPKDRFSAERLKGVDSTLKIQPAKLEDSAVYLCASSPSRSYEQYFGPGTRLTVT.

J is TRBJ2-1 and V is TRBV28, with TRBD2 as a possible D gene (6 bases). The ends were cut back, 6 bases at V and 0 bases at J, with 12 bases in the middle. Germline CDR1 is MDHEN and CDR2 is SYDVKM. CDR3 length: 15 residues. The CDR3 is CASRSLAFSYNEQFF. As DNA, the CDR3 is TGTGCCAGCAGATCCCTAGCGTTCTCCTACAATGAGCAGTTCTTC. Drawing the rest from reference TRBV28 and TRBJ2-1, the complete variable domain is DVKVTQSSRYLVKRTGEKVFLECVQDMDHENMFWYRQDPGLGLRLIYFSYDVKMKEKGDIPEGYSVSREKKERFSLILESASTNQTSMYLCASRSLAFSYNEQFFGPGTRLTVL.

The chain has TRBV4-3 and TRBJ2-7, with 7 bases lining up with TRBD1. The CDR3 totals 15 residues. V was pared by 6 bases and J by 3 bases, with 11 bases of the junction left unmatched. Germline values: CDR1 LGHNA, CDR2 YSLEER. CDR3 protein: CASSRRAGGNYEQYF. The CDR3 bases are TGCGCCAGCAGTCGGCGGGCAGGGGGAAACTACGAGCAGTACTTC.

The chain joins TRBV24-1 to TRBJ1-2; TRBD1 agrees at 7 bases. The CDR3 is made up of 14 amino acids. Germline CDR1 is KGHDR and CDR2 is SFDVKD. The junction had 5 bases not matched to a gene; V was cut back by 4 bases and J by 4 bases. The CDR3: CATSDHRDSYGYTF. CDR3 DNA: TGTGCCACCAGTGACCACCGGGACAGCTATGGCTACACCTTC.

The rearrangement joins TRBV6-4 to TRBJ2-7; TRBD1 aligns across 7 bases. The CDR3 loop spans 14 amino acids. Germline-derived CDR1 and CDR2 are MRHNA and SNTAGT. Losses at the gene ends were 6 bases for V and 5 bases for J; bases not matched to a gene: 10. CDR3 nucleotide sequence: TGTGCCAGCAGCACTACTACAGGGGACGACGAGCAGTACTTC. Translated, it gives CASSTTTGDDEQYF.

The gene calls are TRBV6-6 and TRBJ1-1, with a weak D call TRBD1 (5 bases). The germline V gene encodes CDR1 MNHNY and CDR2 SVGAGI (reference sequence). V dropped 6 bases and J dropped 5 bases, with 13 bases sitting between them. This CDR3 comprises 13 residues. As DNA, the CDR3 is TGTGCCAGCAGCCCTACCGGGGGGACTGAAGCTTTCTTT. The encoded protein is CASSPTGGTEAFF.

The CDR3 DNA reads TGTGCCAGCCAGACCCGGGACAGGGGCTCCTACGAGCAGTACTTC. Protein sequence: CASQTRDRGSYEQYF. The rearrangement links TRBV6-5 to TRBJ2-7, with 10 bases aligning to TRBD1. Germline V lookup: CDR1 MNHEY, CDR2 SVGAGI. The CDR3 has 15 residues. Trimming at V came to 8 bases and at J to 0 bases, leaving 7 bases not matched to a gene.

J is TRBJ1-4 and V is TRBV7-9; 12 bases fit TRBD1. Germline-derived CDR1 and CDR2 are SEHNR and FQNEAQ (reference sequence). V lost 6 bases, J lost 3 bases, and 8 bases stayed unmatched. The CDR3 runs 17 residues. The CDR3 sequence is CASRQPGQGASNEKLFF. The CDR3 DNA follows: TGTGCCAGCAGACAACCGGGACAGGGGGCGTCTAATGAAAAACTGTTTTTT.

CDR3: CASRRFQGARGYTF. DNA of the CDR3: TGTGCCAGCAGGCGCTTCCAGGGGGCACGTGGCTACACCTTC. The genes are TRBV3-1 (or the pseudogene TRBV3-2) and TRBJ1-2; 8 bases map to TRBD1. V shed 6 bases, J shed 7 bases, and the junction held 10 bases outside the gene matches. The germline V gene encodes CDR1 LGHDT and CDR2 YNNKEL (reference sequence). The CDR3 is made up of 14 amino acids.

In its sample, this clone was seen a few times. This chain's CDR3 is CASSSNRDRGGYTF. The DNA of the CDR3 is TGTGCCAGCAGTTCAAACCGGGACAGGGGTGGCTACACCTTC. J is TRBJ1-2 and V is TRBV27; 10 positions match TRBD1. Looked up from germline, CDR1 is MNHEY and CDR2 is SMNVEV (reference sequence). Losses at the gene ends were 4 bases for V and 7 bases for J; bases not matched to a gene: 6. The CDR3 is made up of 14 amino acids.

The chain recombines TRBV7-2 with TRBJ2-7; 9 positions agree with TRBD2. J lost 0 bases, V lost 3 bases, and 9 bases had no gene match. The CDR3 has 17 amino acids. CDR1 and CDR2 from the germline V gene are SGHTA and FQGNSA. In DNA form, the CDR3 reads TGTGCCAGCAGCTTGGGTCAGACTAGCGGTTTCTCCTACGAGCAGTACTTC. The encoded protein is CASSLGQTSGFSYEQYF.

V is TRBV19 and J is TRBJ2-5; 10 positions agree with TRBD1. Germline CDR1 and CDR2: LNHDA and SQIVND (reference sequence). V gave up 6 bases and J gave up 4 bases; unmatched junction bases: 5. This CDR3 has 14 residues. CDR3 nucleotides: TGTGCCAGTAGAGGACAGGGGGTCAGAGAGACCCAGTACTTC. This sequence encodes CASRGQGVRETQYF.

The rearrangement joins TRBV3-1 (or the pseudogene TRBV3-2) to TRBJ2-1; 7 nucleotides match TRBD2. V lost 4 bases and J lost 9; bases outside the gene matches: 9. CDR1 is LGHDT, CDR2 YNNKEL, per germline (reference sequence). The CDR3 contains 14 residues. The CDR3 DNA reads as TGTGCCAGCAGCCGAGCGGGGCGGGGTGGTGAGCAGTTCTTC. As protein: CASSRAGRGGEQFF.

The chain recombines TRBV10-3 with TRBJ2-1; the match to TRBD2 covers 7 bases. The germline gives CDR1 ENHRY, CDR2 SYGVKD. Losses at the gene ends were 8 bases for V and 0 bases for J; bases not matched to a gene: 7. There are 15 residues in the CDR3. The CDR3 reads CAIESAGSSYNEQFF. The CDR3 nucleotides read TGTGCCATCGAGTCAGCGGGGAGCTCCTACAATGAGCAGTTCTTC.